This TCR beta chain was profiled in a study of CD8 T cells in ankylosing spondylitis. Study-level findings and limits: Certain motif variants had earlier been reported in reactive arthritis synovial fluid and blood. Seemingly characteristic of ankylosing spondylitis blood was a TCR beta motif consisting of several highly homologous variants.

In regard to this clonotype: Its antigen is unknown.

5'-RACE, quantitative and with molecular barcodes, yielded the TCR beta libraries. TCRdb re-analysed the 5' RACE reads in MiXCR, keeping a single row per CDR3 protein. The sample has about 250,000 distinct CDR3 sequences; approximately 30% are singletons. The sequenced sample consisted of blood, either unsorted or a sorted T cell fraction (not recorded which). This TCR came from a male donor with ankylosing spondylitis or in good health (not recorded which).

Here the CDR3 reads CASSATGTGNLYGYTF. The CDR3 DNA reads as TGTGCCAGCAGTGCCACCGGGACAGGGAATCTCTATGGCTACACCTTC. This chain links TRBV27 with TRBJ1-2; 9 bases fit TRBD1. With V trimmed by 5 bases and J by 4 bases, 11 bases remained unmatched. The CDR3 spans 16 residues. From germline, CDR1 is MNHEY and CDR2 SMNVEV (reference sequence).